This entry is about one TCR beta chain. This sample stems from a study of control samples from healthy donors and cancer patients. Repertoires were generated with immunoSEQ multiplex PCR, while TCRdb's copy carries only in-frame clones and drops some. The table has around 55,000 clones, approximately 90% seen once. This clonotype originated in a man between 35 and 55 years old with colorectal cancer. Sequenced: PBMCs.

The CDR3 sequence is CASSYSKTGNTIYF. CDR3 nucleotide sequence: TGTGCCAGCAGTTACTCTAAGACGGGAAACACCATATATTTT. The V call is TRBV6-5, the J call TRBJ1-3; D is uncertain. The V gene lost 0 bases and the J gene lost 4 bases, with 7 bases spanning the gap. The CDR3 covers 14 residues. Germline assignment: CDR1 MNHEY and CDR2 SVGAGI.